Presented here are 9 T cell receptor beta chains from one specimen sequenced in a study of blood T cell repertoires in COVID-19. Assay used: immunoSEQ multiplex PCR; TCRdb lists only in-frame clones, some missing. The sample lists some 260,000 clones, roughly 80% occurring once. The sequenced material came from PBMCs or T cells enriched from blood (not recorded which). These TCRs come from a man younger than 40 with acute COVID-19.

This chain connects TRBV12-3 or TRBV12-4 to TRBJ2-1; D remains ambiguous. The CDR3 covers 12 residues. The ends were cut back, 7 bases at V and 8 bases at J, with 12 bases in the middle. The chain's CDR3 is CASTLRVDEQFF. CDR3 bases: TGTGCCAGCACACTAAGAGTGGATGAGCAGTTCTTC.

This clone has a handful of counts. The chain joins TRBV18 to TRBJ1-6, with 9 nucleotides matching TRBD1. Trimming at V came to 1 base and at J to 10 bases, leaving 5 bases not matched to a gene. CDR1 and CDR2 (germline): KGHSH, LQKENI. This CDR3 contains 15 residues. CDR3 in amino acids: CASSPRGTGQSPLHF. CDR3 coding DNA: TGTGCCAGCTCACCACGAGGGACAGGGCAATCACCCCTCCACTTT.

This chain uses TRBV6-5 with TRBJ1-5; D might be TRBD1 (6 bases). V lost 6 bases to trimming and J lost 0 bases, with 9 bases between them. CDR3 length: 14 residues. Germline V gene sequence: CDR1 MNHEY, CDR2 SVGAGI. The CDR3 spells CASSARGSNQPQHF. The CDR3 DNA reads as TGTGCCAGCAGCGCCAGGGGTAGCAATCAGCCCCAGCATTTT.

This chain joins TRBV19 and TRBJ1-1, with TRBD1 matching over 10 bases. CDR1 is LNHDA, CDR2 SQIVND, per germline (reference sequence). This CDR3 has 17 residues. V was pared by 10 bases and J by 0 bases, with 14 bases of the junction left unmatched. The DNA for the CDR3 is TGTGCCACCGACAGAAAGCGGGACAGGGGCATGAACACTGAAGCTTTCTTT. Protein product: CATDRKRDRGMNTEAFF.

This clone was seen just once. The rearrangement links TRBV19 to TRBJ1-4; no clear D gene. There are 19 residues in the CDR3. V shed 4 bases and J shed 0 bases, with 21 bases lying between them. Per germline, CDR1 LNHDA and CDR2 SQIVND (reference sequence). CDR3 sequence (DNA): TGTGCCAGTAGTACGGGAAACGGGTGGAAAGGGACAACTAATGAAAAACTGTTTTTT. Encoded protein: CASSTGNGWKGTTNEKLFF.

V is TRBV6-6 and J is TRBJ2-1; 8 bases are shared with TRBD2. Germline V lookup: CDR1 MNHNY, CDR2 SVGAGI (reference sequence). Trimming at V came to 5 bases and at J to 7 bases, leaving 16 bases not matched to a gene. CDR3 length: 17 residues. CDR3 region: CASSLPRSGGYTNEQFF. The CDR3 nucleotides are TGTGCCAGCAGTCTTCCCCGAAGCGGGGGTTACACAAATGAGCAGTTCTTC.

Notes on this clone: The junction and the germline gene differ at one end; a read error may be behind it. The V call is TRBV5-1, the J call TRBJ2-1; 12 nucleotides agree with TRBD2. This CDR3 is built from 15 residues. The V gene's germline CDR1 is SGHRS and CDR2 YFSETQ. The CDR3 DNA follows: TGTGCCAGCAGCCTGACTAGCGGGAGAGGGAATGAGCAGTTCTTC. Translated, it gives CASSLTSGRGNEQFF. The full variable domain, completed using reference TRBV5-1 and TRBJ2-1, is KAGVTQTPRYLIKTRGQQVTLSCSPISGHRSVSWYQQTPGQGLQFLFEYFSETQRNKGNFPGRFSGRQFSNSRSEMNVSTLELGDSALYLCASSLTSGRGNEQFFGPGTRLTVL.

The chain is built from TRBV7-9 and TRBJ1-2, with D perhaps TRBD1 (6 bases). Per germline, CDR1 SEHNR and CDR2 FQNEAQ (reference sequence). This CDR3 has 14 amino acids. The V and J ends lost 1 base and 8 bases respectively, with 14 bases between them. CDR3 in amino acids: CASSLEVRGRGYTF. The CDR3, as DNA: TGTGCCAGCAGCTTAGAGGTGCGGGGGCGCGGCTACACCTTC.

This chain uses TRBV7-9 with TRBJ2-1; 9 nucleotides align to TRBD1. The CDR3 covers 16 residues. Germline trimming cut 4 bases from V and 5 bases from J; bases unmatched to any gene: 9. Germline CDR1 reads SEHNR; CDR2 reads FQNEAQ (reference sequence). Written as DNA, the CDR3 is TGTGCCAGCAGCTATAGGGACAGGGAAGGGGACAATGAGCAGTTCTTC. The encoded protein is CASSYRDREGDNEQFF.